This section outlines one T cell receptor beta chain sequence together with its context. Its antigen is currently unknown. Researchers amplified the TCR beta CDR3 regions from RNA transcripts. HTBI primers were the set used in a first-round RT-PCR of the TCR CDR3. In TCRdb, the multiplex PCR reads were re-called with MiXCR into one record per CDR3 protein. There are hundreds of thousands of distinct CDR3 sequences in the sample; approximately 40% occur only once, and around 30% lies in the top ten. Trimming removed 7 bases from V and 5 bases from J, with 20 bases in between. CDR3 length: 16 residues. Looked up from germline, CDR1 is SGHTA and CDR2 is FQGNSA. Patients between 18 and 65 years old had hyperthyroidism, newly diagnosed and lasting under 2 months. Clinical symptoms, serum thyroxine, TRAb, thyroid ultrasound and orbital computed tomography established diagnosis. PBMCs were obtained from 9 to 10 ml fresh peripheral blood.

These data come from a study of T cells in Graves' hyperthyroidism and ophthalmopathy. Points from the study as a whole: Ophthalmopathy prediction by the model preceded onset by a median about 6 months.

The specimen was blood. The origin of this receptor is a woman between 35 and 50 years old with Graves' hyperthyroidism. The V and J genes are TRBV7-2 and TRBJ1-4; D possibly corresponds to TRBD1 (5 bases). The CDR3 region has the DNA TGTGCCAGCAACGAAGTCCCCCGGGGGAGGAATGAAAAACTGTTTTTT. It specifies CASNEVPRGRNEKLFF.